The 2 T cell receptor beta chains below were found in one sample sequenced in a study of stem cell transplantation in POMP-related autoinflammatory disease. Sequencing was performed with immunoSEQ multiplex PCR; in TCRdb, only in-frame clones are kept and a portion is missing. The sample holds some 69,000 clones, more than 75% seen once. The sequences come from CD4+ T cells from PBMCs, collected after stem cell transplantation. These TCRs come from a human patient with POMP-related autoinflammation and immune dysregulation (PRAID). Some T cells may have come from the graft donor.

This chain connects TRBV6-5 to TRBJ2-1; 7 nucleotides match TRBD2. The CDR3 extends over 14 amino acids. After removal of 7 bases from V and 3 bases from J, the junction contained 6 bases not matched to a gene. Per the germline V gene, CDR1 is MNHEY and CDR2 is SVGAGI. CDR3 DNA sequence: TGTGCCAGCACCTGGGGGGGGGTCTACAATGAGCAGTTCTTC. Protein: CASTWGGVYNEQFF.

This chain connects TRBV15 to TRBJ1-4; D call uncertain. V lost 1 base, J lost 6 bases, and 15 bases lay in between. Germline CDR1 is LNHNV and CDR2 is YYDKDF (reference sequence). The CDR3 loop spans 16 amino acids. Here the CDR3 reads CATSRVSPYPDEKLFF. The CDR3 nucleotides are TGTGCCACCAGCAGAGTGTCTCCTTATCCCGATGAAAAACTGTTTTTT.